This T cell receptor beta chain is drawn from a study of blood T cell repertoires in COVID-19. The protocol was immunoSEQ multiplex PCR, while the TCRdb copy is restricted to in-frame clones and leaves out a portion. The sample has a few hundred thousand clones; approximately 90% are singletons. This TCR was recovered from a man aged 50-60 years with COVID-19, enrolled during active disease. Material: peripheral blood.

As DNA, the CDR3 is TGTGCCTGGAGTGTATTCGGGAGCAGCCACGAGCAGTACTTC. Its translation is CAWSVFGSSHEQYF. This sequence joins TRBV30 and TRBJ2-7, with a weak D call TRBD2 (6 bases). V lost 0 bases and J lost 5, with 14 bases in between. The CDR3 contains 14 residues. The germline V gene has CDR1 GTSNPN and CDR2 SVGIG (reference sequence). The whole variable domain, filled in from reference TRBV30 and TRBJ2-7, reads SQTIHQWPATLVQPVGSPLSLECTVEGTSNPNLYWYRQAAGRGLQLLFYSVGIGQISSEVPQNLSASRPQDRQFILSSKKLLLSDSGFYLCAWSVFGSSHEQYFGPGTRLTVT.